This T cell receptor beta chain is drawn from a study of blood T cell repertoires in COVID-19. At the level of the study: Italy, Spain and the United States were the sources of the convalescent and acute COVID-19 samples.

Sequencing used immunoSEQ multiplex PCR; TCRdb keeps in-frame clones, though not all of them. The sample shows around 99,000 clones, about 87% of them seen only once. This CDR3 has 15 amino acids. V was clipped by 10 bases and J by 6 bases, with 21 bases between them. The germline V gene encodes CDR1 ENHRY and CDR2 SYGVKD. V usage is TRBV10-3 and J usage is TRBJ2-2; maybe TRBD1 (7 bases). The clonotype comes from a woman aged 45-60 years with acute or convalescent COVID-19. What was sequenced was peripheral blood. The CDR3 region is CATRTGSGGAGELFF. In DNA form, the CDR3 reads TGTGCCACCCGGACAGGCTCAGGAGGGGCCGGGGAGCTGTTTTTT.